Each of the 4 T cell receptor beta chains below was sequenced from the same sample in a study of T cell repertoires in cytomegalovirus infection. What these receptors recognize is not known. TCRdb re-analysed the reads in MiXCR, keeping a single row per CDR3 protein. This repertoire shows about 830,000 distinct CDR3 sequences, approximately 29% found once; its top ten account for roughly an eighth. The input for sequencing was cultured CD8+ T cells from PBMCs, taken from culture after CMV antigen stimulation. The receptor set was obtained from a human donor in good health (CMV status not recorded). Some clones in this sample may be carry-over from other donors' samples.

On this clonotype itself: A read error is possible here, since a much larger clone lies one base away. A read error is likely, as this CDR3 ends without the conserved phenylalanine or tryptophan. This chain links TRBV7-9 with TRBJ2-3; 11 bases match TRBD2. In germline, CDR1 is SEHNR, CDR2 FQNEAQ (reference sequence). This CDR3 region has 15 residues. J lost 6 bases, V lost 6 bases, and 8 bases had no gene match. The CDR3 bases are TGTGCCAGCAGACTCACTAGCGGGGGAGGGGATACGCAGTATTTG. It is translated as CASRLTSGGGDTQYL.

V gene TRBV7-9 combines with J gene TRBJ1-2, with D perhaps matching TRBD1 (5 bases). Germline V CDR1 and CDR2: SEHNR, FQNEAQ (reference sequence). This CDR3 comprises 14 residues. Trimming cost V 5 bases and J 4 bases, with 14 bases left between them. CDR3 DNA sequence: TGTGCCAGCAGCCGCCTGGGGGGGGTCTATGGCTACACCTTC. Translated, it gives CASSRLGGVYGYTF.

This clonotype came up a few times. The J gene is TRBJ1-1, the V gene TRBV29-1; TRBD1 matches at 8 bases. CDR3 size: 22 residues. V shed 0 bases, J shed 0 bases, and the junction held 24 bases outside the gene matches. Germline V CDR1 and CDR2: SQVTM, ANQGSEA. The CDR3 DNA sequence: TGCAGCGTTGAAGATCTGAGGTTCGATACCGTCCAGGGGGCTTACATGAACACTGAAGCTTTCTTT. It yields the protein CSVEDLRFDTVQGAYMNTEAFF.

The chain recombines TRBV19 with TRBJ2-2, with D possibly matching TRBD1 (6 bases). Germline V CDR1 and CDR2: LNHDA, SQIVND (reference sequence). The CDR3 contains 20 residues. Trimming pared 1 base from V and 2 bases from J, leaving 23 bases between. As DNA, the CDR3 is TGTGCCAGTAGTATAGGGGTCCGGGACACCCATCGACTTAACACCGGGGAGCTGTTTTTT. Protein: CASSIGVRDTHRLNTGELFF.